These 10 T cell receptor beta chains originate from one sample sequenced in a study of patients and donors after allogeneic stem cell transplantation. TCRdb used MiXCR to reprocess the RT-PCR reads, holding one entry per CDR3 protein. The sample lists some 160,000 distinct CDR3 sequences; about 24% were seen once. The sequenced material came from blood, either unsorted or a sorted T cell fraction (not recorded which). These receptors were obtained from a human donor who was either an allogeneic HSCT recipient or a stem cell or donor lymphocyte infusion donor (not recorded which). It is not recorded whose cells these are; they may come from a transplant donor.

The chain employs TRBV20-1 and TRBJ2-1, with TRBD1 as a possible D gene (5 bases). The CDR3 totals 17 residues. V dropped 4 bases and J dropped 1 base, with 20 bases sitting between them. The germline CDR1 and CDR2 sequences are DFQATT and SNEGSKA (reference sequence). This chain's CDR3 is CSAINPRVLWSYNEQFF. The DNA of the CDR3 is TGCAGTGCTATTAATCCCAGGGTTCTCTGGTCCTACAATGAGCAGTTCTTC.

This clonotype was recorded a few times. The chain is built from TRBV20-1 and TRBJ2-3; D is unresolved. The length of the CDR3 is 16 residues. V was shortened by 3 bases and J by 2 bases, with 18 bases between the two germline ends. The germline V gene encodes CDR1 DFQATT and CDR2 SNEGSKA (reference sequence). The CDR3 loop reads CSARGSRGSSTDTQYF. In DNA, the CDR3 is TGCAGTGCTAGGGGCTCTCGCGGATCGTCCACAGATACGCAGTATTTT.

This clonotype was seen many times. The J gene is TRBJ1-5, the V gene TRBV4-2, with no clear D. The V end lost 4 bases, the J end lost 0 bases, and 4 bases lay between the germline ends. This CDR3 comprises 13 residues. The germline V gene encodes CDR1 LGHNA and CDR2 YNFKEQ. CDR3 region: CASSRNSNQPQHF. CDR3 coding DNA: TGTGCCAGCAGCCGGAATAGCAATCAGCCCCAGCATTTT.

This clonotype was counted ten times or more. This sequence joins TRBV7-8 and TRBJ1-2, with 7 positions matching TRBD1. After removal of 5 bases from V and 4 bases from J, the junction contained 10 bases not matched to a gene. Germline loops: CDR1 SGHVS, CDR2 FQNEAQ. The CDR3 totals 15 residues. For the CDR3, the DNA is TGTGCCAGCAGCCTACAGGGGCCCAAAACCTATGGCTACACCTTC. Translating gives CASSLQGPKTYGYTF.

The CDR3 nucleotides are TGCAGCGCCCTTACAAGCAACTATGGCTACACCTTC. Translating it yields CSALTSNYGYTF. This chain connects TRBV29-1 to TRBJ1-2; unclear D gene. Trimming left V 7 bases short and J 2 bases short, with 11 bases between. The CDR3 runs to 12 residues. Germline CDR1 reads SQVTM; CDR2 reads ANQGSEA.

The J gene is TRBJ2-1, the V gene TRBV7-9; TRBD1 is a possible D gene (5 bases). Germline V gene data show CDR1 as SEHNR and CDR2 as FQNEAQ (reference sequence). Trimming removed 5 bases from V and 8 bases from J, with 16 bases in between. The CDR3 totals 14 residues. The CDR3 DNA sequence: TGTGCCAGCAGCGCACATCAGGGTATCTATGAGCAGTTCTTC. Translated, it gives CASSAHQGIYEQFF. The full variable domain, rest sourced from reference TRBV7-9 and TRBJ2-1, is DTGVSQNPRHKITKRGQNVTFRCDPISEHNRLYWYRQTLGQGPEFLTYFQNEAQLEKSRLLSDRFSAERPKGSFSTLEIQRTEQGDSAMYLCASSAHQGIYEQFFGPGTRLTVL.

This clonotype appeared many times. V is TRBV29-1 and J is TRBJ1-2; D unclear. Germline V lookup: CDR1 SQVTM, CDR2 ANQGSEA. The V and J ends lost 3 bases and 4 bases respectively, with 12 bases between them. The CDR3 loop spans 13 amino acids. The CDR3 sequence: CSVEARFSYGYTF. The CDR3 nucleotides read TGCAGCGTTGAGGCTAGGTTTTCCTATGGCTACACCTTC.

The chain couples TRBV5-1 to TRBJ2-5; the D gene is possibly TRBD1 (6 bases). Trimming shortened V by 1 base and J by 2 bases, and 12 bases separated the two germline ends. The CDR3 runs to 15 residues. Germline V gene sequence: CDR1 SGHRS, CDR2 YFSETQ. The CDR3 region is CASSLYGQIQETQYF. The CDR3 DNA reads TGCGCCAGCAGCTTGTACGGACAGATACAAGAGACCCAGTACTTC.

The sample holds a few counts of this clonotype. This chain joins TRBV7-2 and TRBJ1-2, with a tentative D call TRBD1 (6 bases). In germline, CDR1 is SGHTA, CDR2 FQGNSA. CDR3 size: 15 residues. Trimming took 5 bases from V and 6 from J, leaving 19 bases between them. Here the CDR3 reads CASSLNPDSTDGYTF. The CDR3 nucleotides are TGTGCCAGCAGCCTAAACCCGGACAGTACGGATGGCTACACCTTC.

The CDR3 DNA reads TGTGCCATCAGTAAAAGTGGAGCGCTCGGAAACACCATATATTTT. Residues: CAISKSGALGNTIYF. The chain links TRBV10-3 to TRBJ1-3; D not certain. The ends were cut back, 5 bases at V and 4 bases at J, with 15 bases in the middle. CDR1 ENHRY and CDR2 SYGVKD come from the germline V gene. CDR3 length: 15 amino acids.